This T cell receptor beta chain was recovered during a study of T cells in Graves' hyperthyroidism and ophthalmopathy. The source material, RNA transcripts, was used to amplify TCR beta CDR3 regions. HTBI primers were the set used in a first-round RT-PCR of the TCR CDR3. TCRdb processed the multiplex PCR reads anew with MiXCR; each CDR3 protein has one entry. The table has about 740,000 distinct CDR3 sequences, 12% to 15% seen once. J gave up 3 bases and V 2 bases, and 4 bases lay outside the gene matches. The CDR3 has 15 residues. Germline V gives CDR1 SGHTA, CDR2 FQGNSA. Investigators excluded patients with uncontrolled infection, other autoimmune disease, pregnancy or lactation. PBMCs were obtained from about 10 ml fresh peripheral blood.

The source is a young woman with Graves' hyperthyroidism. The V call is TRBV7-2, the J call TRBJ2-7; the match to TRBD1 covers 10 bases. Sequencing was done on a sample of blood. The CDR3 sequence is CASSLKRDRGYEQYF. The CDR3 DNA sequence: TGTGCCAGCAGCTTAAAGCGGGACAGGGGCTACGAGCAGTACTTC.